This T cell receptor (beta chain) is from a study of graft-versus-host responses after intestinal transplantation. At the level of the study: Induction with anti-thymocyte globulin, then tacrolimus and steroids for about 3 years, was given to all recipients.

As for this clone: Its cognate antigen is unknown.

Profiling relied on immunoSEQ multiplex PCR, and the TCRdb table lists in-frame clones only, not all of them. This sample has roughly 40,000 clones; 85% to 95% occur once, and the top ten carry 3.6%. General study results and limits: Present in recipient marrow, GvH clones included some that appeared first in ileum or blood. When patients had graft-donor T cell macrochimerism, their allografts held high graft-versus-host to host-versus-graft clonal ratios. An association linked early post-transplant HvG declines with peak circulating GvH clone levels.

The sequences come from PBMCs, collected 700 to 750 days after intestinal transplantation. The clonotype originates from a human patient who received an intestinal transplant, so some T cells may come from the graft donor.

The CDR3 DNA sequence: TGTGCCAGCAGCCAATCCCGACCGGCGGGAGAAGCCTACAATGAGCAGTTCTTC. Translated, it gives CASSQSRPAGEAYNEQFF. The V gene is TRBV14, the J gene TRBJ2-1, with 7 bases identical to TRBD2. This CDR3 is built from 18 residues. Trimming removed 2 bases from V and 2 bases from J; junction bases left unmatched: 12. Germline V gives CDR1 SGHDN, CDR2 FVKESK.